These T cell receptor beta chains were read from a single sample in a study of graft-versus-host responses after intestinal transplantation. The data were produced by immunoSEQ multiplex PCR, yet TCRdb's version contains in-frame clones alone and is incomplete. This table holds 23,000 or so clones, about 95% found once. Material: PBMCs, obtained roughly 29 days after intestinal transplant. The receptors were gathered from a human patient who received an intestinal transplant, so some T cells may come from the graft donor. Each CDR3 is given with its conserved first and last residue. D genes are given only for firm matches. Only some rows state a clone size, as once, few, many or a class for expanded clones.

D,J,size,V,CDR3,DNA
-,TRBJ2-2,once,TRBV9,CASSVGRGHGELFF,TGTGCCAGCAGCGTAGGGAGGGGGCACGGGGAGCTGTTTTTT
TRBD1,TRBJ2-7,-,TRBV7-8,CASSIGTGVYEQYF,TGTGCCAGCAGTATTGGAACAGGGGTCTACGAGCAGTACTTC
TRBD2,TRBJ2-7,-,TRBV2,CASEPSGGLYEQYF,TGTGCCAGCGAGCCTAGCGGGGGACTCTACGAGCAGTACTTC
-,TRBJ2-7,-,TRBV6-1,CTAGDGYEQYF,TGTACCGCAGGGGATGGCTACGAGCAGTACTTC
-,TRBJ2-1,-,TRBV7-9,CASSLGRVNEQFF,TGTGCCAGCAGCTTAGGAAGAGTGAATGAGCAGTTCTTC
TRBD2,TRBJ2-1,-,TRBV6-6,CASSYTPGGEVNEQFF,TGTGCCAGCAGTTACACCCCGGGGGGAGAGGTAAATGAGCAGTTCTTC
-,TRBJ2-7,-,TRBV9,CASSAHPTAYEQYF,TGTGCCAGCAGCGCCCACCCGACAGCCTACGAGCAGTACTTC
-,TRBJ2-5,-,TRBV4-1,CASSQTAHPQETQYF,TGCGCCAGCAGCCAAACGGCGCACCCCCAAGAGACCCAGTACTTC
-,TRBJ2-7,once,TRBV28,CASSSDLGEQYF,TGTGCCAGCAGTTCCGACCTAGGCGAGCAGTACTTC
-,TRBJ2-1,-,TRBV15,CATSRDVSVGSYNEQFF,TGTGCCACCAGCAGAGATGTCTCGGTCGGGAGCTACAATGAGCAGTTCTTC
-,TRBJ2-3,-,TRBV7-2,CASSRVSTDTQYF,TGTGCCAGCAGCCGGGTATCCACAGATACGCAGTATTTT
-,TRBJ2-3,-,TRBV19,CASSLDPRETTQYF,TGTGCCAGTAGTCTCGATCCCCGGGAGACTACGCAGTATTTT
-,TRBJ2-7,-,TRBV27,CASSSYRDAEQYF,TGTGCCAGCAGTTCATACCGGGACGCCGAGCAGTACTTC
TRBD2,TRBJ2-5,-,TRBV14,CASSRPSGGGLETQYF,TGTGCCAGCAGCCGCCCTAGCGGGGGGGGTTTGGAGACCCAGTACTTC
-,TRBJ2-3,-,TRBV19,CASSTSRTASTDTQYF,TGTGCCAGTAGTACTTCGAGGACAGCAAGCACAGATACGCAGTATTTT
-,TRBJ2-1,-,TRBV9,CASSGSNEQFF,TGTGCCAGCAGCGGCTCCAATGAGCAGTTCTTC
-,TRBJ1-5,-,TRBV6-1,CASSEVAEPYQPQHF,TGTGCCAGCAGTGAAGTGGCAGAACCCTATCAGCCCCAGCATTTT
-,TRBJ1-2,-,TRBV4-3,CASSQERGRIYGYTF,TGCGCCAGCAGCCAAGAACGGGGCAGGATCTATGGCTACACCTTC
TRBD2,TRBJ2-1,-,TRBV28,CASSIAGTHNEQFF,TGTGCCAGCAGTATAGCGGGAACCCACAATGAGCAGTTCTTC
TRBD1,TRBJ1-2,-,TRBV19,CASSIREGTGELGYTF,TGTGCCAGTAGTATCCGAGAAGGGACAGGGGAACTTGGCTACACCTTC
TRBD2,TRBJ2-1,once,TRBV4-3,CASSQVLAGAPPYNEQFF,TGCGCCAGCAGCCAAGTACTAGCGGGGGCCCCGCCCTACAATGAGCAGTTCTTC
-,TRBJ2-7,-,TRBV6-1,CASTWEIRYEQYF,TGTGCCAGCACGTGGGAAATTAGATACGAGCAGTACTTC
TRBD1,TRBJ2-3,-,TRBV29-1,CSVDGVMGQGAPGTDTQYF,TGCAGCGTTGACGGCGTTATGGGACAGGGGGCGCCTGGCACAGATACGCAGTATTTT
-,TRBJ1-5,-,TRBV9,CASSAGGSWDQPQHF,TGTGCCAGCAGCGCGGGGGGCAGTTGGGATCAGCCCCAGCATTTT